This T cell receptor beta chain is drawn from a study of molecular identifiers for immune sequencing clone quantification. A single record per CDR3 protein comes from TCRdb applying MiXCR to the PCR reads. Among 300,000 to 350,000 distinct CDR3 sequences listed, 20% to 25% were seen once. CDR1 MNHEY and CDR2 SVGEGT come from the germline V gene. This CDR3 is built from 15 residues. On this clonotype: This may stem from a read error, because a much larger clone lies one nucleotide away.

Material: naive CD8+ T cells from blood, with Jurkat cell RNA spiked in. Specified subset: FACS-sorted CD8+CD4-CCR7+CD45RA+ naive T cells. The sequence came from a human donor in good health. Some libraries in this study had Jurkat cell RNA spiked in. This chain joins TRBV6-2 or TRBV6-3 and TRBJ1-5, with D maybe TRBD1 (6 bases). CDR3 DNA: TGTGCCAGCAGTTATGACAGGTTCGGCAATCAGCCCCAGCGTTTT. Protein product: CASSYDRFGNQPQRF.